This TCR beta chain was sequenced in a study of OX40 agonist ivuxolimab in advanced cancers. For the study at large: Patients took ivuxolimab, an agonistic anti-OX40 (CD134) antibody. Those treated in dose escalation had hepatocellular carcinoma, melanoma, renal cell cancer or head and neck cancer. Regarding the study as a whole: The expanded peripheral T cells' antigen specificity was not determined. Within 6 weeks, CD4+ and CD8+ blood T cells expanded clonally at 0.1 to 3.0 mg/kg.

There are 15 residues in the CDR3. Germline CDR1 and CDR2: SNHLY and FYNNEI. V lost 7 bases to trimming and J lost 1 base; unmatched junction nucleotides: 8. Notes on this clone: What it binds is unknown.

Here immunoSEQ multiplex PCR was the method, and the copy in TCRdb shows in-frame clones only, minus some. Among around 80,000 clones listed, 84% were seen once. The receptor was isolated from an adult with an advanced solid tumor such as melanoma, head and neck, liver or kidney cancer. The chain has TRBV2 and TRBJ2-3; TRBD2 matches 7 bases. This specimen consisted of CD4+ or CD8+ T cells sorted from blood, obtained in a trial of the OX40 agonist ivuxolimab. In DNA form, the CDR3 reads TGTGCCAGCACTCAAGGAACTAGCGGCACAGATACGCAGTATTTT. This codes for CASTQGTSGTDTQYF.